Presented here are 17 T cell receptor beta chains from one specimen sequenced in a study of OX40 agonist ivuxolimab in advanced cancers. Assay: immunoSEQ multiplex PCR; the TCRdb copy retains only in-frame clones and omits some. The repertoire holds approximately 81,000 clones, roughly 91% seen once, with 14% in the top ten. The input for sequencing was CD4+ or CD8+ T cells sorted from blood, taken in a trial of the OX40 agonist ivuxolimab. The receptors were sampled from an adult with an advanced solid tumor such as melanoma, head and neck, liver or kidney cancer.

The chain couples TRBV4-3 to TRBJ2-1; 10 bases are shared with TRBD2. CDR3 length: 16 residues. Germline V gene lookup returns CDR1 LGHNA and CDR2 YSLEER. V was clipped by 0 bases and J by 5 bases; unmatched bases: 4. The CDR3 region is CASSQEAGGANNEQFF. CDR3 nucleotides: TGCGCCAGCAGCCAAGAAGCGGGGGGGGCCAACAATGAGCAGTTCTTC.

A remark on this clone: The sample has other DNA sequences that encode this CDR3 too. The rearrangement joins TRBV6-5 to TRBJ2-7, with 7 positions matching TRBD1. CDR1 and CDR2 (germline): MNHEY, SVGAGI. With 0 bases clipped from V and 0 bases from J, the junction kept 5 bases outside the gene matches. The CDR3 sequence is 16 residues long. This chain's CDR3 is CASSYSIPGGSYEQYF. The CDR3 nucleotides read TGTGCCAGCAGTTACTCGATTCCAGGGGGCTCCTACGAGCAGTACTTC.

The chain joins TRBV25-1 to TRBJ1-5, with 9 positions matching TRBD1. J was trimmed by 10 bases and V by 7 bases; bases with no gene match: 11. This CDR3 comprises 14 residues. The germline V gene has CDR1 MGHDK and CDR2 SYGVNS. CDR3 DNA sequence: TGTGCCAGCACCCCCGGGACAGGGCTTGGCCCCCAGCATTTT. Translation: CASTPGTGLGPQHF.

The genes are TRBV27 and TRBJ2-2; no clear D. From germline, CDR1 is MNHEY and CDR2 SMNVEV (reference sequence). The CDR3 sequence is 17 residues long. Deletions cut 2 bases from V and 2 bases from J, with 15 bases between. The chain's CDR3 is CASSLDPGGPNTGELFF. The CDR3 nucleotides are TGTGCCAGCAGTTTAGACCCGGGCGGACCCAACACCGGGGAGCTGTTTTTT.

This chain connects TRBV4-1 to TRBJ2-5; 12 bases align to TRBD2. Germline V lookup: CDR1 MGHRA, CDR2 YSYEKL. The CDR3 spans 18 residues. Trimming removed 0 bases from V and 4 bases from J; junction bases left unmatched: 9. The CDR3, as DNA: TGCGCCAGCAGCCAAGAAGGCCTAGCGGGGGGGCTGGGAGAGACCCAGTACTTC. Protein product: CASSQEGLAGGLGETQYF.

The chain combines TRBV7-8 with TRBJ1-3; D not resolved. Germline CDR1 is SGHVS and CDR2 is FQNEAQ. This CDR3 has 17 residues. V was cut by 4 bases and J by 1 base, with 17 bases left in between. CDR3 in DNA: TGTGCCAGCAGCTCCCTGGTAGGGCCACTTTCTGGAAACACCATATATTTT. Translating gives CASSSLVGPLSGNTIYF.

The chain recombines TRBV7-2 with TRBJ1-3, with 8 bases identical to TRBD1. The CDR3 spans 15 residues. The V segment lost 5 bases and the J segment 2 bases; nucleotides outside the gene matches: 5. Germline CDR1 and CDR2: SGHTA and FQGNSA. This CDR3 is CASSPDRGTGNTIYF. The CDR3 DNA follows: TGTGCCAGCAGCCCCGACAGGGGAACTGGAAACACCATATATTTT.

V usage is TRBV19 and J usage is TRBJ1-5; no definite D call. The CDR3 has 13 amino acids. Per germline, CDR1 LNHDA and CDR2 SQIVND (reference sequence). Trimming removed 6 bases from V and 4 bases from J, with 10 bases in between. As DNA, the CDR3 is TGTGCCAGTAGGGTGGCAGGTAATCAGCCCCAGCATTTT. Its protein is CASRVAGNQPQHF.

The chain couples TRBV27 to TRBJ2-7; TRBD2 is a possible D gene (6 bases). This CDR3 contains 13 residues. V gave up 5 bases and J gave up 3 bases, with 11 bases separating them. CDR1 is MNHEY and CDR2 is SMNVEV in the germline V gene (reference sequence). CDR3 nucleotides: TGTGCCAGCAGTACGGGACTTGGCTACGAGCAGTACTTC. It yields the protein CASSTGLGYEQYF.

The chain combines TRBV10-2 with TRBJ1-1; TRBD1 agrees at 8 bases. V shed 0 bases and J 3 bases; nucleotides not matched to a gene: 9. The V gene's germline CDR1 is WSHSY and CDR2 SAAADI. CDR3 length: 17 amino acids. Written as DNA, the CDR3 is TGCGCCAGCAGTGAGTCGATGGTAGGACAGGGAGACACTGAAGCTTTCTTT. This gives the protein CASSESMVGQGDTEAFF.

This clone was seen once. Distinct nucleotide sequences in the sample also encode this CDR3. The gene calls are TRBV19 and TRBJ1-5; D ambiguous. Trimming shortened V by 4 bases and J by 1 base, and 5 bases separated the two germline ends. This CDR3 is built from 13 residues. Germline V lookup: CDR1 LNHDA, CDR2 SQIVND (reference sequence). The DNA of the CDR3 is TGTGCCAGTAGTACGGGGAGCAATCAGCCCCAGCATTTT. Protein sequence: CASSTGSNQPQHF.

The V gene is TRBV27, the J gene TRBJ2-1; D is possibly TRBD2 (6 bases). Per germline, CDR1 MNHEY and CDR2 SMNVEV (reference sequence). Trimming removed 4 bases from V and 4 bases from J, with 14 bases in between. The CDR3 loop spans 15 amino acids. CDR3 loop: CASSSRDGGYNEQFF. CDR3 bases: TGTGCCAGCAGTTCCCGGGACGGAGGGTACAATGAGCAGTTCTTC.

The rearrangement uses TRBV4-3 and TRBJ1-6; the D is unclear. The CDR3 has 16 amino acids. Trimming took 3 bases from V and 10 from J, leaving 19 bases between them. The germline V gene has CDR1 LGHNA and CDR2 YSLEER. The CDR3 here is CASSHDRISIGSPLHF. The DNA for the CDR3 is TGCGCCAGCAGCCACGACCGAATCTCGATCGGGTCACCCCTCCACTTT.

V gene TRBV9 combines with J gene TRBJ2-3; 8 bases map to TRBD2. Germline-derived CDR1 and CDR2 are SGDLS and YYNGEE. The trim removed 3 bases at V and 1 base at J, leaving 10 bases unmatched. This CDR3 is built from 17 residues. The CDR3 DNA follows: TGTGCCAGCAGCGCACATAGCGGGATATCAGGCACAGATACGCAGTATTTT. As protein: CASSAHSGISGTDTQYF. Full variable domain (rest looked up from reference TRBV9 and TRBJ2-3): DSGVTQTPKHLITATGQRVTLRCSPRSGDLSVYWYQQSLDQGLQFLIQYYNGEERAKGNILERFSAQQFPDLHSELNLSSLELGDSALYFCASSAHSGISGTDTQYFGPGTRLTVL.

This chain joins TRBV7-9 and TRBJ1-3, with D unresolved. The CDR3 covers 16 residues. V lost 1 base to trimming and J lost 0 bases, with 10 bases between them. Per germline, CDR1 SEHNR and CDR2 FQNEAQ (reference sequence). The CDR3 DNA sequence: TGTGCCAGCAGCTTAGTCGAGGGAGGCTCTGGAAACACCATATATTTT. It codes for CASSLVEGGSGNTIYF.

The chain couples TRBV7-3 to TRBJ2-1; 16 bases are shared with TRBD2. J was trimmed by 7 bases and V by 5 bases; bases with no gene match: 17. The length of the CDR3 is 20 residues. Germline assignment: CDR1 SGHTA and CDR2 FQGTGA. Written as DNA, the CDR3 is TGTGCCAGCAGCCTCCCCAATTCTGGGACTAGCGGGAGGGGTACAAATGAGCAGTTCTTC. This sequence encodes CASSLPNSGTSGRGTNEQFF. Together with reference TRBV7-3 and TRBJ2-1, the CDR3 gives the full variable domain: GAGVSQTPSNKVTEKGKYVELRCDPISGHTALYWYRQSLGQGPEFLIYFQGTGAADDSGLPNDRFFAVRPEGSVSTLKIQRTERGDSAVYLCASSLPNSGTSGRGTNEQFFGPGTRLTVL.

The V gene is TRBV19, the J gene TRBJ1-3, with D unclear. This CDR3 has 15 amino acids. Trimming shortened V by 3 bases and J by 2 bases, and 11 bases separated the two germline ends. From germline, CDR1 is LNHDA and CDR2 SQIVND (reference sequence). As DNA, the CDR3 is TGTGCCAGTAGTATCGAATCTGGTACTGGAAACACCATATATTTT. Translated: CASSIESGTGNTIYF.